This TCR beta chain was identified in a study of cytomegalovirus exposure and HLA in healthy donors. Background on the study: Early released data comprised around 80 million unique TCRs from HLA-typed donors. General observations from the study: 150 to 200 TCR beta chains were listed as cytomegalovirus-associated.

Remarks on this clone: Its antigen is unknown.

A multiplex PCR was run with 60 Vbeta primers and 13 Jbeta primers. Assay: immunoSEQ multiplex PCR; the TCRdb copy retains only in-frame clones and omits some. The sample has under 150,000 clones, about 77% seen once; the top ten hold approximately 5%. The study sampled nominally healthy donors, though unrecorded immune exposures were likely. Germline V CDR1 and CDR2: SEHNR, FQNEAQ (reference sequence). This CDR3 is built from 12 residues. V was trimmed by 5 bases and J by 5 bases, leaving 10 bases between them. This receptor was taken from a woman aged 25 to 39 in good health and CMV-seropositive. The sequenced material came from PBMCs. The J gene is TRBJ2-7, the V gene TRBV7-9; D possibly corresponds to TRBD1 (5 bases). CDR3 sequence reads: CASSPGPHEQYF. The DNA of the CDR3 is TGTGCCAGCAGCCCAGGGCCCCACGAGCAGTACTTC.